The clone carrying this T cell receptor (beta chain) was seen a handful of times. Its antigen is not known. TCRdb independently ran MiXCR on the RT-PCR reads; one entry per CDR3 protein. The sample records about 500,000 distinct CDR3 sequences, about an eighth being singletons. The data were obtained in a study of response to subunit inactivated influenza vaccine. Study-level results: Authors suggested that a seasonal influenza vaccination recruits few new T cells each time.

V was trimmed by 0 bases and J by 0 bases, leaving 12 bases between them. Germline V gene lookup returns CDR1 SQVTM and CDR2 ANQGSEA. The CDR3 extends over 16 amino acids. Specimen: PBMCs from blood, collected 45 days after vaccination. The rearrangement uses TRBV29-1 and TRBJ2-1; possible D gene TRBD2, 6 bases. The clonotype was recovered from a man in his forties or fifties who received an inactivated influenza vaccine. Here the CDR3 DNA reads TGCAGCGTTGAAGATCGGGGAGGCTACTCCTACAATGAGCAGTTCTTC. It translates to CSVEDRGGYSYNEQFF.